This T cell receptor beta chain was sequenced during a study of T cell repertoires in cytomegalovirus infection. About the research overall: Alongside well-studied HLA-B-restricted CMV epitopes, recently identified HLA-C-restricted CMV epitopes were also used. The public TCR beta signatures pointed to both CMV infection and matching HLA type. Whole-study results and caveats: The ex vivo response was dominated by HLA-C-restricted CMV-specific TCR beta clonotypes. The study identified carriers of CMV plus the relevant HLA from cumulative public TCR beta family frequency.

The CDR3 totals 18 residues. Germline V gene data show CDR1 as MNHEY and CDR2 as SVGAGI. The V gene end was trimmed by 0 bases and the J gene end by 2 bases; junction bases not matched to a gene: 4. This clonotype occurred a few times. Antigen specificity is unknown. TCRdb ran MiXCR on the reads and lists one entry per CDR3 protein. The sample lists about 890,000 distinct CDR3 sequences, roughly 30% seen once, with around 15% in the top ten. The source material was cultured CD8+ T cells from PBMCs, sampled from culture after CMV antigen stimulation. V is TRBV6-5 and J is TRBJ1-6; TRBD1 matches at 10 bases. The TCR comes from a human donor in good health (CMV status not recorded). Some clones in this sample may be carry-over from other donors' samples. CDR3 region: CASSYSGQGIPYNSPLHF. The CDR3 DNA is TGTGCCAGCAGTTACTCGGGACAGGGGATCCCCTATAATTCACCCCTCCACTTT.